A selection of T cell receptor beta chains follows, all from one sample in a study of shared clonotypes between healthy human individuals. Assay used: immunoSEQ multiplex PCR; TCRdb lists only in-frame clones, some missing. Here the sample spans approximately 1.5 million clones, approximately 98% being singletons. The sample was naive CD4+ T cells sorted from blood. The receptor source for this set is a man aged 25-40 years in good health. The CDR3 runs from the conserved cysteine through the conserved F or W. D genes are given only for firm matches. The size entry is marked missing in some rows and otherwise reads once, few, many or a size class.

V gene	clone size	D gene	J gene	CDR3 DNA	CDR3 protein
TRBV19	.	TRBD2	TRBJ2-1	TGTGCCAGTAGTATAATCGGGCGGGAGGGCCGGGATGAGCAGTTCTTC	CASSIIGREGRDEQFF
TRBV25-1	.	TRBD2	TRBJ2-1	TGTGCCAGCAGTGAGCCGACGGGAGGGAGCTCCTACAATGAGCAGTTCTTC	CASSEPTGGSSYNEQFF
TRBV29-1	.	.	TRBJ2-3	TGCAGCGGGGGCCTCGGGACAGATACGCAGTATTTT	CSGGLGTDTQYF
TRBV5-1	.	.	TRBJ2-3	TGCGCCAGCAGCTTTCTGACAGATACGCAGTATTTT	CASSFLTDTQYF
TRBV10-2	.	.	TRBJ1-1	TGCGCCAGCAGTGGGAATTCCGGGACATTAAACGGGAACACTGAAGCTTTCTTT	CASSGNSGTLNGNTEAFF
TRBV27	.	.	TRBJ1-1	TGTGCCAGCGCTCCACTACTGGATCACATAATGAACACTGAAGCTTTCTTT	CASAPLLDHIMNTEAFF
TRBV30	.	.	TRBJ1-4	TGTGCCGTAGGGGGGGGCGTAGAAAAACTGTTTTTT	CAVGGGVEKLFF
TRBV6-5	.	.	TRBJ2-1	TGTGCCAGCAGCCTCGGACGGTACAATGAGCAGTTCTTC	CASSLGRYNEQFF
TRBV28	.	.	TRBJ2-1	TGTGCCAGCACAGGACCCTACAATGAGCAGTTCTTC	CASTGPYNEQFF
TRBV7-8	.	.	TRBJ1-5	TGTGCCAGCAGCTTACATAATCAGCCCCAGCATTTT	CASSLHNQPQHF
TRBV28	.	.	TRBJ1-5	TGTGCCAGCAGTAGGGCGGGCGGACCTAAGAATCAGCCCCAGCATTTT	CASSRAGGPKNQPQHF
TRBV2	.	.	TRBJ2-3	TGTGCCAGCAGTGAAGGGGCTACAACAGATACGCAGTATTTT	CASSEGATTDTQYF
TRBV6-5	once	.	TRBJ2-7	TGTGCCAGCAGGAGAGCAGGGGACGGGCGCGAGCAGTACTTC	CASRRAGDGREQYF
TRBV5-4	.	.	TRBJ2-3	TGTGCCAGCAGCTTCACGGAGGAAGATACGCAGTATTTT	CASSFTEEDTQYF
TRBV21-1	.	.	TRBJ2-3	TGTGCCAGCATAACTTCACTAGCGGGAGGGCGGGATACGCAGTATTTT	CASITSLAGGRDTQYF
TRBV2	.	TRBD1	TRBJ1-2	TGTGCCTTTCAGGACAGGGCGGACGGCTACACCTTC	CAFQDRADGYTF
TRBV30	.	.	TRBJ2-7	TGTGCCTGGAGAAAGGGGGCCTACGAGCAGTACTTC	CAWRKGAYEQYF
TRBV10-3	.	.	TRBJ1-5	TGTGCCATCAGTGAGGCGCGGACAGCTAATCAGCCCCAGCATTTT	CAISEARTANQPQHF
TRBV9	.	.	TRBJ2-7	TGTGCCAGCAGCGTAGGGCAGCCCAACTACGAGCAGTACTTC	CASSVGQPNYEQYF
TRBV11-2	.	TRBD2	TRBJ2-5	TGTGCCAGCAGCATAGCTCATCGTCGGGAGGCTGGCGAGACCCAGTACTTC	CASSIAHRREAGETQYF